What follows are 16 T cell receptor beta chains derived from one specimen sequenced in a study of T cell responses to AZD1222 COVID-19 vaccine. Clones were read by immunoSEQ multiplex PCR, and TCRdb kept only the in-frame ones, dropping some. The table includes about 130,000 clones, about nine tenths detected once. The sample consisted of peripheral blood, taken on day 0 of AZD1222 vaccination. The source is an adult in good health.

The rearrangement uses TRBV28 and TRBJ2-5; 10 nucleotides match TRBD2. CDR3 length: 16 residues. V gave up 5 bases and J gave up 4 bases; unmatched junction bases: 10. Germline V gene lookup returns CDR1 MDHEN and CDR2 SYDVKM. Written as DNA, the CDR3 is TGTGCCAGCAGTGCGCCGAGCGGGGGGGCCTTAGAGACCCAGTACTTC. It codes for CASSAPSGGALETQYF.

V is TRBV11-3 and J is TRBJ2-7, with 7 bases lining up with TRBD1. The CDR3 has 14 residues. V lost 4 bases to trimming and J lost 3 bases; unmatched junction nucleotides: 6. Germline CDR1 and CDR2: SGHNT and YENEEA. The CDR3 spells CASSSNTGDYEQYF. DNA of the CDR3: TGTGCCAGCAGCTCTAATACAGGGGACTACGAGCAGTACTTC.

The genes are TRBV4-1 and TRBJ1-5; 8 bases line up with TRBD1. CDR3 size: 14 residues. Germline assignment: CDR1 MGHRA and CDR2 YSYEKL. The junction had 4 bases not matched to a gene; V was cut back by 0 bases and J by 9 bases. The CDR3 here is CASSQDPGGWPQHF. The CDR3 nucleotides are TGCGCCAGCAGCCAAGACCCAGGGGGCTGGCCCCAGCATTTT.

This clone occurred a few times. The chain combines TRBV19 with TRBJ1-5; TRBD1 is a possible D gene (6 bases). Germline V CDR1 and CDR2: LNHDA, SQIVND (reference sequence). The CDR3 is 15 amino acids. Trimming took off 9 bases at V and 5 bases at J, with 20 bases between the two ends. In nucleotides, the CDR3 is TGTGCCAGCACCTGGGGGGCGGGGGGATATCAGCCCCAGCATTTT. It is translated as CASTWGAGGYQPQHF.

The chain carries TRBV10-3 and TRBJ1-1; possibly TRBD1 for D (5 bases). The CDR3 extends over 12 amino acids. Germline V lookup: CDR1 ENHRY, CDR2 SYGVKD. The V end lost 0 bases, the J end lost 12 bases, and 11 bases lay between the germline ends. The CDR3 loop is CAISESSAGSFF. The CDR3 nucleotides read TGTGCCATCAGTGAGTCCTCGGCAGGGTCTTTCTTT.

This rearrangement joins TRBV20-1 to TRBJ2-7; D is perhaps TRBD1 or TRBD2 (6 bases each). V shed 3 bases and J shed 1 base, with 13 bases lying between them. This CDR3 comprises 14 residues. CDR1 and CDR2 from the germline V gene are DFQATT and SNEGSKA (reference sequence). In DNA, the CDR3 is TGCAGTGCTAGTTCGGGGGCCCGATCCTACGAGCAGTACTTC. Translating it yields CSASSGARSYEQYF.

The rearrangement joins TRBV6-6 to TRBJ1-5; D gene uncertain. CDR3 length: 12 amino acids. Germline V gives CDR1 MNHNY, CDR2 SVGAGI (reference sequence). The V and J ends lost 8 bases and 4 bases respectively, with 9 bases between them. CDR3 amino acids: CASAVGNQPQHF. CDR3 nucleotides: TGTGCCAGCGCGGTAGGAAATCAGCCCCAGCATTTT.

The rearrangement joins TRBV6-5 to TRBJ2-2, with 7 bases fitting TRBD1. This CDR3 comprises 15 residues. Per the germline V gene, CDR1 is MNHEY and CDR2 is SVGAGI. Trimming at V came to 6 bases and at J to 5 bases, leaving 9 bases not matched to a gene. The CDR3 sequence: CASRRDSPRTGELFF. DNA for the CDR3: TGTGCCAGCAGAAGGGACAGCCCGAGGACCGGGGAGCTGTTTTTT.

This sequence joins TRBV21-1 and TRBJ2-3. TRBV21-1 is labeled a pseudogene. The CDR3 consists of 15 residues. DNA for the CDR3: TGTGCCACCTACAAGCCCCGCACCAGCACAGATACGCAGTATTTT. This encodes CATYKPRTSTDTQYF.

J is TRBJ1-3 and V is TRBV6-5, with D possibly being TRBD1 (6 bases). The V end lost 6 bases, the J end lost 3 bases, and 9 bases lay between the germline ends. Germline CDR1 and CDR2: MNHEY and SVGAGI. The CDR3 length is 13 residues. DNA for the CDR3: TGTGCCAGCAGCAGGACAGTTGGAAACACCATATATTTT. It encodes CASSRTVGNTIYF.

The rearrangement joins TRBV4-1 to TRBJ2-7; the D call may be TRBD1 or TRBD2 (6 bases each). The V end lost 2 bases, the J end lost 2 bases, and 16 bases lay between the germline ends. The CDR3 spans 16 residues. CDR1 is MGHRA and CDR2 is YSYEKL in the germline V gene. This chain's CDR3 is CASSQPPGGGAYEQYF. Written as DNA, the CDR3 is TGCGCCAGCAGCCAACCCCCCGGAGGGGGAGCCTACGAGCAGTACTTC.

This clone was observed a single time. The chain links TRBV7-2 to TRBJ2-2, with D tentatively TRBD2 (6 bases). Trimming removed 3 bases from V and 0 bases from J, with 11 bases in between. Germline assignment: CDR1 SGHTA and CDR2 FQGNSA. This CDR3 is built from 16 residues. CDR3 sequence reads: CASSFRWGANTGELFF. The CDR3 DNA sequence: TGTGCCAGCAGCTTTCGGTGGGGGGCGAACACCGGGGAGCTGTTTTTT.

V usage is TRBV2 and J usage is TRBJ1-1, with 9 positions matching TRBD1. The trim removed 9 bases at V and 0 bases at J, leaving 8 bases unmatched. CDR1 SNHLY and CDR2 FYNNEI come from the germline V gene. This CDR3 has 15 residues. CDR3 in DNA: TGTGCCAGTGAGTCGGACAGGGGCATGAACACTGAAGCTTTCTTT. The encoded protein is CASESDRGMNTEAFF.

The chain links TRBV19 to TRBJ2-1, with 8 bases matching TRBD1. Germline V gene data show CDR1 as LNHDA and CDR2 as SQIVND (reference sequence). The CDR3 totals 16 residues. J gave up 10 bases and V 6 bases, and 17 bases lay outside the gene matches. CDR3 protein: CASSPQGQGGLGEQFF. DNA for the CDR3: TGTGCCAGTAGCCCTCAAGGACAGGGTGGTTTGGGGGAGCAGTTCTTC.

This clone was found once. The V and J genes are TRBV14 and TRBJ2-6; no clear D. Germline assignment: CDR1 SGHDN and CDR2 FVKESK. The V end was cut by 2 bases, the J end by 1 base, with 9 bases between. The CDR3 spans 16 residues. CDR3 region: CASSQPGFSGANVLTF. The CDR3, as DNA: TGTGCCAGCAGCCAACCGGGTTTTTCTGGGGCCAACGTCCTGACTTTC.

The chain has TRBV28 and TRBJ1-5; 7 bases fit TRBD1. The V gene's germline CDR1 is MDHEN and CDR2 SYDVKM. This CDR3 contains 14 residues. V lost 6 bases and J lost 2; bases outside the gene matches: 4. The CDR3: CASSGGTGNQPQHF. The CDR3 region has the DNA TGTGCCAGCAGCGGGGGGACAGGCAATCAGCCCCAGCATTTT.